This TCR beta chain derives from a study of blood T cell repertoires in COVID-19. Study context: Nucleic acid was either cDNA or gDNA, and it came from T cells, B-cell-depleted T cells, or PBMCs.

Measured with immunoSEQ multiplex PCR; TCRdb has only the in-frame clones, and not every one. The sample carries 140,000 to 150,000 clones, 80% recorded once. V was cut by 1 base and J by 1 base, with 5 bases left in between. This CDR3 region has 12 residues. CDR1 is GTSNPN, CDR2 SVGIG, per germline (reference sequence). This chain links TRBV30 with TRBJ2-7; D unclear. Sequenced input: peripheral blood. The sequence was obtained from a man between 70 and 80 years old who had recovered from COVID-19. CDR3 residues: CAWSAVSYEQYF. In DNA, the CDR3 is TGTGCCTGGAGTGCAGTTTCCTACGAGCAGTACTTC.